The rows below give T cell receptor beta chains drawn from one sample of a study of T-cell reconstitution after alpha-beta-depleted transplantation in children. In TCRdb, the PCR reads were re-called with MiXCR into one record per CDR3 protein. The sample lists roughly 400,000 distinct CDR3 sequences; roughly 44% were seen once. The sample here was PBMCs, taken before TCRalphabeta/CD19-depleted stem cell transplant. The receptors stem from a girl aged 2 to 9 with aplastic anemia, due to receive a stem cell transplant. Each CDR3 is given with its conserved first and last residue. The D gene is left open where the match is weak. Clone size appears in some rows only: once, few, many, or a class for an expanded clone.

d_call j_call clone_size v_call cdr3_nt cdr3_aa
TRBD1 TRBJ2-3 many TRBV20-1 TGCAGTGCTAGAGCCCTTCAGGGGGAGTATTTT CSARALQGEYF
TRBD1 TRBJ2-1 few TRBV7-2 TGTGCCAGCAGCCCCTGGCTAGGGGGCGCCTACAATGAGCAGTTCTTC CASSPWLGGAYNEQFF
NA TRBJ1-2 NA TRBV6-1 TGTGCCAGCACCTCGGGACAACGAAGCTATGGCTACACCTTC CASTSGQRSYGYTF
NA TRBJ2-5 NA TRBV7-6 TGTGCCAGCAGCTTATCGCCGGTGGGGCTAGGAGAGACCCAGTACTTC CASSLSPVGLGETQYF
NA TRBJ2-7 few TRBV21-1 TGTGCCAGCAGCAACCCAGGGACTAGCGGGGGGAGTTTATCCTACGAGCAGTACTTC CASSNPGTSGGSLSYEQYF
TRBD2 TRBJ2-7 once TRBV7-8 TGTGCCAGCAGCGGTAGCGGGAATAGGATCTACGAGCAGTACTTC CASSGSGNRIYEQYF
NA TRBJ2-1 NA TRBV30 TGTGCCTGGAGTGTGGGGGGACACGCTAACAATGAGCAGTTCTTC CAWSVGGHANNEQFF
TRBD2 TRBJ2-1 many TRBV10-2 TGCGCCAGCAGTGGACTAGCGGGCAATGAGCAGTTCTTC CASSGLAGNEQFF
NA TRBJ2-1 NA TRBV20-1 TGCAGTGCTAGAGGCGGGCAGGGGTACAATGAGCAGTTCTTC CSARGGQGYNEQFF
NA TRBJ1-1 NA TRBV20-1 TGCAGTGCTAGAGAACCGGACAGGAACACTGAAGCTTTCTTT CSAREPDRNTEAFF
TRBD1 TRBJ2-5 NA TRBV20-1 TGCAGTGCTACGGGACAGGGGGAGTCGGAGACCCAGTACTTC CSATGQGESETQYF
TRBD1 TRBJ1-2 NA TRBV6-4 TGTGCCAGCACCCGACGAGACAGGGTGGTGTGGGGCTACACCTTC CASTRRDRVVWGYTF
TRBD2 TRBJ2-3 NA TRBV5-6 TGTGCCAGCAGCCTGGGCGGAGCGGGATACAGAGATACGCAGTATTTT CASSLGGAGYRDTQYF
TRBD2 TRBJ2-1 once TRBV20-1 TGCAGTGCTCCCATCCTAGCGGGAGGTCACAATGAGCAGTTCTTC CSAPILAGGHNEQFF
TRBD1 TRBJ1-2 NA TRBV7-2 TGTGCCAGCAGCTTAGTGTCCGGACAGGGGGTGGGGTATGGCTACACCTTC CASSLVSGQGVGYGYTF
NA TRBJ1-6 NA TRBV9 TGTGCCAGCAGCGGGGACGGCCGCTATAATTCACCCCTCCACTTT CASSGDGRYNSPLHF
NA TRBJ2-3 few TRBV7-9 TGTGCCAGCAGCGCCCACCCACGTGGGGATACGCAGTATTTT CASSAHPRGDTQYF
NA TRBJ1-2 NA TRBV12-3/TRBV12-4 TGTGCCAGCAACTTAGTAGGGGCTAACTATGGCTACACCTTC CASNLVGANYGYTF
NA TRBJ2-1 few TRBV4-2 TGTGCCAGCAGCCAAGAATTGCAGGCCTTTGCGGAATACAATGAGCAGTTCTTC CASSQELQAFAEYNEQFF
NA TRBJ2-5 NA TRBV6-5 TGTGCCAGCAGCTACAGGCCCAGGGCAATAGAGACCCAGTACTTC CASSYRPRAIETQYF
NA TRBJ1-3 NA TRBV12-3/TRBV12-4 TGTGCTCAACCCCCCCACCTAGGCTCTGGAAACACCATATATTTT CAQPPHLGSGNTIYF
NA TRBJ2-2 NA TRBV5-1 TGCGCCAGCAGCTTGGGAGAGGGGACCTACACCGGGGAGCTGTTTTTT CASSLGEGTYTGELFF
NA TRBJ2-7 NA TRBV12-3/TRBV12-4 TGTGCCAGCAGGATGGACGGATACGAGCAGTACTTC CASRMDGYEQYF
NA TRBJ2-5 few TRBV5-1 TGCGCCAGCAGCTTGGCCAAGGGACGCGCGAACGACGGGCAAGAGACCCAGTACTTC CASSLAKGRANDGQETQYF
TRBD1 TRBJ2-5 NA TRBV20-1 TGCAGTGCTAGAGACGTGACAGGGAGAGAGACCCAGTACTTC CSARDVTGRETQYF
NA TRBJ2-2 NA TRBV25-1 TGTGCCAGCAGGGTCGGGAGGAACACCGGGGAGCTGTTTTTT CASRVGRNTGELFF
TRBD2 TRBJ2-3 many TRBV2 TGTGCCAGCAGGCAGCGGGAGACTAGCACAGATACGCAGTATTTT CASRQRETSTDTQYF
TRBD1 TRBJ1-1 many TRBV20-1 TGCAGTGCTCTATCCGGGACAGGGGGCACTGAAGCTTTCTTT CSALSGTGGTEAFF
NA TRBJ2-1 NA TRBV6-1 TGTGCCAGCAAGGGGGGACAGTACTACAATGAGCAGTTCTTC CASKGGQYYNEQFF
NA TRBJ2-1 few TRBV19 TGTGCCAGTAGTATCGGGACTCCCAATGAGCAGTTCTTC CASSIGTPNEQFF
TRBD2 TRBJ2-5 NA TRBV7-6 TGTGCCAGCAGTCCCCCCGGGACTAGAATCACCCAGTACTTC CASSPPGTRITQYF
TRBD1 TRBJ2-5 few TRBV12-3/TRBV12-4 TGTGCCAGCAGCCATTGGGACAGGGGGTCGGGGACCCAGTACTTC CASSHWDRGSGTQYF
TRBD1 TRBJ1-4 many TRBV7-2 TGTGCCAGCAGCTCAGGTGACAGGGCCGGAGAAAAACTGTTTTTT CASSSGDRAGEKLFF
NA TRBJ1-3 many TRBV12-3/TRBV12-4 TGTGCCAGCAGTTTAGAGGCCCCGGACACTGGAAACACCATATATTTT CASSLEAPDTGNTIYF
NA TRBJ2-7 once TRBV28 TGTGCCCTCGGGAGCTCCTACGAGCAGTCCTTC CALGSSYEQSF
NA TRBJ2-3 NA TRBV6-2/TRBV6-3 TGTGCCAGCAGTCCGAACATCGGAAAGGGAAAGAGGGATAGGACAGATACGCAGTATTTT CASSPNIGKGKRDRTDTQYF
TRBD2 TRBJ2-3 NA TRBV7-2 TGTGCCAGCAGCTTAATGGCCAGCGGGAGAGCAGATACGCAGTATTTT CASSLMASGRADTQYF